Below are 15 T cell receptor beta chains sequenced from a single sample in a study of CD8 T cells in ankylosing spondylitis. TCRdb re-called the 5' RACE reads with MiXCR, one entry per CDR3 protein. In the table there are about 170,000 distinct CDR3 sequences, 15% to 20% of which are singletons. The sample was blood, either unsorted or a sorted T cell fraction (not recorded which). The receptors here all came from a male donor with ankylosing spondylitis or in good health (not recorded which).

This rearrangement joins TRBV28 to TRBJ2-2; D remains unclear. Between the trimmed V and J ends, which lost 4 bases and 0 bases, there was a span of 9 bases. The CDR3 is made up of 15 amino acids. CDR1 is MDHEN and CDR2 is SYDVKM in the germline V gene. The CDR3 reads CASSSPRANTGELFF. Written as DNA, the CDR3 is TGTGCCAGCAGTTCTCCCAGAGCGAACACCGGGGAGCTGTTTTTT.

The CDR3 loop reads CSARSDRTGAEAFF. In DNA, the CDR3 is TGCAGTGCTAGAAGTGATAGGACTGGCGCTGAAGCTTTCTTT. The chain links TRBV20-1 to TRBJ1-1, with D uncertain. Germline-derived CDR1 and CDR2 are DFQATT and SNEGSKA (reference sequence). With 2 bases removed from V and 6 bases from J, the gap between germline ends came to 16 bases. The length of the CDR3 is 14 residues.

At least ten counts were recorded for this clonotype. The chain is built from TRBV29-1 and TRBJ2-7, with D perhaps assigned TRBD1 or TRBD2 (5 bases each). Trimming removed 7 bases from V and 1 base from J, with 17 bases in between. CDR3 size: 14 residues. The germline gives CDR1 SQVTM, CDR2 ANQGSEA. The CDR3 sequence is CSGIEPGRSYEQYF. In DNA, the CDR3 is TGCAGCGGGATCGAACCGGGACGGTCCTACGAGCAGTACTTC.

This clonotype has at least ten counts. The V gene is TRBV2, the J gene TRBJ2-6; D gene unclear. The CDR3 contains 15 residues. Germline V gives CDR1 SNHLY, CDR2 FYNNEI. V was pared by 4 bases and J by 0 bases, with 7 bases between. The CDR3 loop reads CASSGEISGANVLTF. CDR3 DNA: TGTGCCAGCAGTGGGGAAATCTCTGGGGCCAACGTCCTGACTTTC. The full variable domain, with the rest looked up from reference TRBV2 and TRBJ2-6, is EPEVTQTPSHQVTQMGQEVILRCVPISNHLYFYWYRQILGQKVEFLVSFYNNEISEKSEIFDDQFSVERPDGSNFTLKIRSTKLEDSAMYFCASSGEISGANVLTFGAGSRLTVL.

This clonotype was found a few times. The rearrangement joins TRBV18 to TRBJ2-7; D is undetermined. Germline V gene lookup returns CDR1 KGHSH and CDR2 LQKENI. The CDR3 is 14 residues long. Trimming left V 0 bases short and J 2 bases short, with 8 bases between. CDR3 in amino acids: CASSPPGQAYEQYF. As DNA, the CDR3 is TGTGCCAGCTCACCACCCGGGCAGGCCTACGAGCAGTACTTC.

This clonotype occurred a few times. This rearrangement joins TRBV7-7 to TRBJ2-1, with 7 positions matching TRBD2. The trim removed 1 base at V and 2 bases at J, leaving 17 bases unmatched. The germline gives CDR1 SSHAT, CDR2 FNYEAQ (reference sequence). The CDR3 is made up of 20 amino acids. CDR3 residues: CASSLETPGEAGSTYNEQFF. The CDR3 DNA reads TGTGCCAGCAGCTTAGAGACCCCCGGAGAAGCGGGGAGTACCTACAATGAGCAGTTCTTC.

This clonotype has a count of ten or more. This CDR3 reads CSANPRGTGGGNEQFF. As DNA, the CDR3 is TGCAGTGCTAATCCGAGGGGGACAGGGGGAGGGAATGAGCAGTTCTTC. This sequence joins TRBV20-1 and TRBJ2-1; 11 nucleotides align to TRBD1. Looked up from germline, CDR1 is DFQATT and CDR2 is SNEGSKA (reference sequence). Trimming cost V 4 bases and J 7 bases; bases outside gene matches: 12. The CDR3 is 16 residues long.

This clonotype was found many times. The genes are TRBV11-2 and TRBJ2-3, with 11 bases that match TRBD2. The germline gives CDR1 SGHAT, CDR2 FQNNGV. V gave up 1 base and J gave up 0 bases; unmatched junction bases: 15. The CDR3 is 21 residues long. The CDR3 nucleotides are TGTGCCAGCAGCTTAGTTGTTCTAGCGGGAGGTTTGCCTTCTAGCACAGATACGCAGTATTTT. Its translation: CASSLVVLAGGLPSSTDTQYF. Based on the CDR3 plus reference TRBV11-2 and TRBJ2-3, the full variable domain is EAGVAQSPRYKIIEKRQSVAFWCNPISGHATLYWYQQILGQGPKLLIQFQNNGVVDDSQLPKDRFSAERLKGVDSTLKIQPAKLEDSAVYLCASSLVVLAGGLPSSTDTQYFGPGTRLTVL.

The chain carries TRBV4-2 and TRBJ1-3; maybe TRBD1 (6 bases). CDR3 size: 15 residues. V lost 4 bases and J lost 2, with 12 bases in between. Germline V gene data show CDR1 as LGHNA and CDR2 as YNFKEQ. For the CDR3, the DNA is TGTGCCAGCAGCCCATCCCAGGGGACTGGAAACACCATATATTTT. This translates into CASSPSQGTGNTIYF.

The chain couples TRBV10-3 to TRBJ2-7, with 12 positions matching TRBD2. The CDR3 spans 13 residues. Per the germline V gene, CDR1 is ENHRY and CDR2 is SYGVKD. With 8 bases clipped from V and 3 bases from J, the junction kept 2 bases outside the gene matches. In nucleotides, the CDR3 is TGTGCCATCGGACTAGCGGGAAACTACGAGCAGTACTTC. This encodes CAIGLAGNYEQYF.

V and J are TRBV5-1 and TRBJ2-3; possibly TRBD2 for D (5 bases). Germline CDR1 SGHRS, CDR2 YFSETQ. The CDR3 extends over 15 amino acids. V lost 6 bases to trimming and J lost 2 bases, with 16 bases between them. This CDR3 reads CASTTGSGLTDTQYF. In nucleotides, the CDR3 is TGCGCCAGCACCACGGGGAGTGGTCTCACAGATACGCAGTATTTT.

This clonotype occurred many times. This rearrangement joins TRBV5-1 to TRBJ2-2; possible D gene TRBD1, 6 bases. The CDR3 runs 15 residues. Germline lookup yields CDR1 SGHRS and CDR2 YFSETQ. The V end lost 4 bases, the J end lost 0 bases, and 10 bases lay between the germline ends. The CDR3 DNA is TGCGCCAGCAGCACGGACAGTTCGAACACCGGGGAGCTGTTTTTT. It is translated as CASSTDSSNTGELFF.

This clonotype has ten or more counts. The V and J genes are TRBV27 and TRBJ1-6; 7 bases match TRBD1. Germline values: CDR1 MNHEY, CDR2 SMNVEV (reference sequence). V gave up 2 bases and J gave up 10 bases; unmatched junction bases: 5. This CDR3 contains 14 residues. The CDR3 nucleotides are TGTGCCAGCAGTTTAGACAGGGCCGTCTCACCCCTCCACTTT. Translation gives CASSLDRAVSPLHF.

This clonotype has ten or more counts. The chain recombines TRBV2 with TRBJ1-6; 7 bases fit TRBD1. Germline loops: CDR1 SNHLY, CDR2 FYNNEI. The ends lost 5 bases at V and 6 bases at J; junction bases unmatched: 1. The CDR3 contains 13 residues. In DNA form, the CDR3 reads TGTGCCAGCAGTACAGGGGTTAATTCACCCCTCCACTTT. It encodes CASSTGVNSPLHF.

V is TRBV30 and J is TRBJ2-6; D uncertain. Germline assignment: CDR1 GTSNPN and CDR2 SVGIG (reference sequence). The CDR3 runs to 13 residues. The ends were cut back, 1 base at V and 1 base at J, with 2 bases in the middle. The CDR3 DNA is TGTGCCTGGAGTGAGTCTGGGGCCAACGTCCTGACTTTC. It yields the protein CAWSESGANVLTF. Together with reference TRBV30 and TRBJ2-6, the CDR3 gives the full variable domain: SQTIHQWPATLVQPVGSPLSLECTVEGTSNPNLYWYRQAAGRGLQLLFYSVGIGQISSEVPQNLSASRPQDRQFILSSKKLLLSDSGFYLCAWSESGANVLTFGAGSRLTVL.